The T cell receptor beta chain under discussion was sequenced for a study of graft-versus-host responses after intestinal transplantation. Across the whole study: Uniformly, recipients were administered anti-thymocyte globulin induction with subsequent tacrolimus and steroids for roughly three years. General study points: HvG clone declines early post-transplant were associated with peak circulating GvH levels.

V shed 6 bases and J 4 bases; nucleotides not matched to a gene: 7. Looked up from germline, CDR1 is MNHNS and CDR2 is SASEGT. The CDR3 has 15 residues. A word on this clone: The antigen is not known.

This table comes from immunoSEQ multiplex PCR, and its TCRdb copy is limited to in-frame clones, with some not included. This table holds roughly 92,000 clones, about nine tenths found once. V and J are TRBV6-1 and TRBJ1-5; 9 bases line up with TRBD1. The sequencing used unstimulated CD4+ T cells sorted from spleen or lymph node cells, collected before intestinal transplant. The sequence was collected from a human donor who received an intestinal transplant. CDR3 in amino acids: CASRETGGGNQPQHF. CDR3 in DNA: TGTGCCAGCAGGGAAACAGGGGGCGGGAATCAGCCCCAGCATTTT.